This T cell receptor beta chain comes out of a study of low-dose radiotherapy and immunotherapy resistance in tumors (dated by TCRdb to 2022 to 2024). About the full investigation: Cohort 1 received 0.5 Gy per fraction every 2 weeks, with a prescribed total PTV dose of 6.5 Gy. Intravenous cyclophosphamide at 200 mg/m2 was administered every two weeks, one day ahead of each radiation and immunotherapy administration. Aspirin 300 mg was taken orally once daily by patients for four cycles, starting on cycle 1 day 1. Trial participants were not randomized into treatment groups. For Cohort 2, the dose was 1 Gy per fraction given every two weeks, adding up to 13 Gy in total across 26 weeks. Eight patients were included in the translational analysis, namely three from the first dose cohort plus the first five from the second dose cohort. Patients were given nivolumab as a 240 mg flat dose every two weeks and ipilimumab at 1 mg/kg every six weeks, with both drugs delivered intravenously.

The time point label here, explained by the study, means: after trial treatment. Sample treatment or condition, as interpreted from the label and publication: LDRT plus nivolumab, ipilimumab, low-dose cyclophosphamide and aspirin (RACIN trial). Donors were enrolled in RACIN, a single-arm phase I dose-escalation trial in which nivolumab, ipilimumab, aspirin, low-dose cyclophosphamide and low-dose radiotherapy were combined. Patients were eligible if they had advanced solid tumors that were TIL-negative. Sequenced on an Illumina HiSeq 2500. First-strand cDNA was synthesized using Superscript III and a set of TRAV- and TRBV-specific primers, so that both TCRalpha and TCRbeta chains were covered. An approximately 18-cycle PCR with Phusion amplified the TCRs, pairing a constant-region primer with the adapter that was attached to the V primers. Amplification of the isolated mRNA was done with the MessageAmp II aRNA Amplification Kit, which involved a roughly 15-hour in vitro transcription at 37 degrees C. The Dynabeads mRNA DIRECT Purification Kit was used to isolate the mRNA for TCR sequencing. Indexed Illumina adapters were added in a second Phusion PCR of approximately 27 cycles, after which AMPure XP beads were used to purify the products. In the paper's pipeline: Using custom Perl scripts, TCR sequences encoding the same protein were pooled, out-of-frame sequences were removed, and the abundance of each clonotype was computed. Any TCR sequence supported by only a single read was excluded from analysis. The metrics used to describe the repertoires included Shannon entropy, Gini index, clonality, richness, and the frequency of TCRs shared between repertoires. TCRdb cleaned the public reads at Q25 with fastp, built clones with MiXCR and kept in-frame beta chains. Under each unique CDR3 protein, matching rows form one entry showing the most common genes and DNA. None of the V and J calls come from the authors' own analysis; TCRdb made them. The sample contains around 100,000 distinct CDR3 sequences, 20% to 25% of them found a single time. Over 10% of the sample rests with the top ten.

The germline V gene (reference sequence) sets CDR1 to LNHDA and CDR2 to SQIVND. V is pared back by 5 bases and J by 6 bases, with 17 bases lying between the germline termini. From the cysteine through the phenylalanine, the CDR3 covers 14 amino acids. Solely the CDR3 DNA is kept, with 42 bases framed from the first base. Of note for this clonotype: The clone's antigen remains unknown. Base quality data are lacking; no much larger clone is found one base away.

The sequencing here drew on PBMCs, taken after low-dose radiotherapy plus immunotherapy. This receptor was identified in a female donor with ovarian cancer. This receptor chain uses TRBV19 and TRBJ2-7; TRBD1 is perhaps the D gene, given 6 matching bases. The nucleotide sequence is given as TGTGCCAGTAGTGCCCACAGGGTAGAGGGCGAGCAGTACTTC. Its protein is CASSAHRVEGEQYF.